This entry is about one T cell receptor beta chain. The data belong to a study of cytomegalovirus exposure and HLA in healthy donors. 60 Vbeta and 13 Jbeta primers were used in PCR. Only in-frame clones appear in the TCRdb table, and some are missing; sequencing was by immunoSEQ multiplex PCR. The repertoire holds roughly 190,000 clones, around three quarters seen once, with roughly an eighth in the top ten. Sequencing was performed on PBMCs. This TCR was sampled from a young woman in good health and CMV-seropositive.

The CDR3 protein is CASSPQKQGYEQYF. The CDR3 nucleotides read TGTGCCAGCTCACCTCAGAAACAGGGATACGAGCAGTACTTC. V and J are TRBV18 and TRBJ2-7; maybe TRBD1 (6 bases). The CDR3 is 14 amino acids. Germline values: CDR1 KGHSH, CDR2 LQKENI. The V end was cut by 3 bases, the J end by 4 bases, with 13 bases between.